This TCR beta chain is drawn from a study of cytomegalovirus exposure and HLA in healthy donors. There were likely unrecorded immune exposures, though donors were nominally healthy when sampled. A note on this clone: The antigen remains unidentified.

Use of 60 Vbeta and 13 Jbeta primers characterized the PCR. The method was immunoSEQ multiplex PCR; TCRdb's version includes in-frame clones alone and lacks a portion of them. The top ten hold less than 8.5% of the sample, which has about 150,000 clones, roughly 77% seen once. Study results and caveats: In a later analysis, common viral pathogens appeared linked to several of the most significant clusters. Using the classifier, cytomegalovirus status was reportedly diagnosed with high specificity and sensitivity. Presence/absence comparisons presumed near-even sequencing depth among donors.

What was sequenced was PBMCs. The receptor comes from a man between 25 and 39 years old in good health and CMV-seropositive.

CDR3 sequence (DNA): TGTGCCAGCAGCTTACTCCCCGTCTACGAGCAGTACTTC. Translation: CASSLLPVYEQYF. The V gene is TRBV7-3, the J gene TRBJ2-7; D remains unclear. The CDR3 is 13 amino acids. V was cut by 2 bases and J by 3 bases, with 8 bases left in between. Germline CDR1 is SGHTA and CDR2 is FQGTGA.